The rows below give T cell receptor beta chains drawn from one sample of a study of shared clonotypes between healthy human individuals. The protocol was immunoSEQ multiplex PCR, while the TCRdb copy is restricted to in-frame clones and leaves out a portion. Of about 1.1 million clones listed, more than 75% are singletons. Sequences were obtained from memory CD4+ T cells from PBMCs. These receptors all stem from a young man in good health. Some clones in this sample may be carry-over from other donors' samples. CDR3s include the opening cysteine and the closing phenylalanine or tryptophan. D genes are given only for firm matches. Rows may omit the clone size; those that give it use once, few, many or a size class.

j_gene,abundance,v_gene,d_gene,CDR3nt,CDR3aa
TRBJ2-6,NA,TRBV5-1,NA,TGCGCCAGCCGGTCGTCTGGGGCCAACGTCCTGACTTTC,CASRSSGANVLTF
TRBJ2-1,NA,TRBV5-1,TRBD2,TGCGCCAGCAGCTCTCAAGGACTAGCGGGAGAATGGTCCTACAATGAGCAGTTCTTC,CASSSQGLAGEWSYNEQFF
TRBJ2-3,NA,TRBV14,TRBD2,TGTGCCAGCAGCCAGTTGGAAGGACTAGCTACGCAGTATTTT,CASSQLEGLATQYF
TRBJ2-7,NA,TRBV2,NA,TGTGCCAGCAGTGAAGGGGTGCGGGCAGGCTACGAGCAGTACTTC,CASSEGVRAGYEQYF
TRBJ2-3,NA,TRBV28,NA,TGTGCCAGCAGAGAGGGCACAGATACGCAGTATTTT,CASREGTDTQYF
TRBJ1-2,NA,TRBV18,TRBD1,TGTGCCAGCTCACCCCCGGGACAGCCAAGTGGCTACACCTTC,CASSPPGQPSGYTF
TRBJ2-7,once,TRBV5-4,TRBD2,TGTGCCAGCAGCCCCCTCCCGCTAGCGGTAGAGCAGTACTTC,CASSPLPLAVEQYF
TRBJ1-1,few,TRBV10-3,NA,TGTGCCATCAGTGAGTCGGCAGGGCCTTACACTGAAGCTTTCTTT,CAISESAGPYTEAFF
TRBJ2-1,NA,TRBV6-5,TRBD2,TGTGCCAGCAGTTACTCTACGACTAGCGGGTACAATGAGCAGTTCTTC,CASSYSTTSGYNEQFF
TRBJ2-7,NA,TRBV15,TRBD1,TGTGCCACCAGACCCACCGGGACAGGGACCTACGAGCAGTACTTC,CATRPTGTGTYEQYF
TRBJ2-1,NA,TRBV9,TRBD2,TGTGCCAGCAGCGCGTTGCTAATAGCGGGTTCCTCCTACAATGAGCAGTTCTTC,CASSALLIAGSSYNEQFF
TRBJ2-5,NA,TRBV2,TRBD2,TGTGCCAGCAGTGAAGCAAGGGGGACTAGCGGGAGGGAGACCCAGTACTTC,CASSEARGTSGRETQYF
TRBJ2-7,NA,TRBV6-5,TRBD2,TGTGCCAGCAGTTACTCGACTAGCGGCTCCTACGAGCAGTACTTC,CASSYSTSGSYEQYF
TRBJ2-5,NA,TRBV14,NA,TGTGCCAGCAGCCAAGATCGGAGGGGCGGGGAGACCCAGTACTTC,CASSQDRRGGETQYF
TRBJ1-5,NA,TRBV18,TRBD1,TGTGCCAGCAGCCCTGGACAGGGAGGAAGCAATCAGCCCCAGCATTTT,CASSPGQGGSNQPQHF
TRBJ2-5,once,TRBV28,NA,TGTGCCAGCAGTTCGCGTAACCTTAGGGTGGGAGGTCAAGAGACCCAGTACTTC,CASSSRNLRVGGQETQYF
TRBJ1-1,NA,TRBV7-6,NA,TGTGCCAGCAGCCCTCAAATGAACACTGAAGCTTTCTTT,CASSPQMNTEAFF
TRBJ2-1,NA,TRBV28,TRBD2,TGTGCCAGCATCCGAACGGCTAGCGGGAACGGTGAGCAGTTCTTC,CASIRTASGNGEQFF
TRBJ2-7,NA,TRBV28,NA,TGTGCCAGCAAACCCAGGGGCATGGGTTATAGCTACGAGCAGTACTTC,CASKPRGMGYSYEQYF
TRBJ2-5,NA,TRBV28,TRBD1,TGTGCCAGCAGCCCACCGGGACAGGTGGAGACCCAGTACTTC,CASSPPGQVETQYF
TRBJ2-2,many,TRBV7-2,NA,TGTGCCAGCAGCCGGACTCCACTACTAGCCGGGGAGCTGTTTTTT,CASSRTPLLAGELFF
TRBJ2-6,once,TRBV19,NA,TGTGCCAGTAGTATAAAGACAGCGACATCTGGGGCCAACGTCCTGACTTTC,CASSIKTATSGANVLTF
TRBJ2-7,NA,TRBV6-6,NA,TGTGCCACCGGAGGCCAGTACTTC,CATGGQYF
TRBJ2-5,NA,TRBV7-3,TRBD2,TGTGCCAGCAGCTCTAGCGGGGGGTCCGGAGAGACCCAGTACTTC,CASSSSGGSGETQYF
TRBJ2-1,NA,TRBV9,TRBD2,TGTGCCAGCAGCCCCCGATTAGCGGGAGGAACCTACAATGAGCAGTTCTTC,CASSPRLAGGTYNEQFF
TRBJ2-7,once,TRBV6-6,NA,TGTGCCAGCAGTTACTCTCGGCCTTACGAGCAGTACTTC,CASSYSRPYEQYF
TRBJ1-3,NA,TRBV28,NA,TGTGCCAGCAGTTTATTAGGGGTCGGAAACACCATATATTTT,CASSLLGVGNTIYF
TRBJ1-1,NA,TRBV10-3,TRBD1,TGTGCCACCAGGGACAGGGGGGACACTGAAGCTTTCTTT,CATRDRGDTEAFF
TRBJ2-7,NA,TRBV27,NA,TGTGCCAGCAGTTTATTTGATGAGGGGTTTAGCGAGCAGTACTTC,CASSLFDEGFSEQYF
TRBJ2-3,NA,TRBV4-1,TRBD2,TGCGCCAGCAGCCAATCAATGGGACTAGCGGGAGCCCTTTCCGGTGATACGCAGTATTTT,CASSQSMGLAGALSGDTQYF
TRBJ1-1,NA,TRBV2,NA,TGTGCCAGCAGCCGAGCCGCACCGATGAACACTGAAGCTTTCTTT,CASSRAAPMNTEAFF
TRBJ2-3,NA,TRBV5-1,TRBD2,TGCGCCAGCAGCTTGGCCTGGCTAGCGGGACGCACAGATACGCAGTATTTT,CASSLAWLAGRTDTQYF
TRBJ1-5,once,TRBV6-1,TRBD1,TGTGCCAGCAGACGGACAGGGTCGAATCAGCCCCAGCATTTT,CASRRTGSNQPQHF
TRBJ2-1,NA,TRBV7-2,NA,TGTGCCAGCAGCCTAACAGGGAGCTCCTACAATGAGCAGTTCTTC,CASSLTGSSYNEQFF